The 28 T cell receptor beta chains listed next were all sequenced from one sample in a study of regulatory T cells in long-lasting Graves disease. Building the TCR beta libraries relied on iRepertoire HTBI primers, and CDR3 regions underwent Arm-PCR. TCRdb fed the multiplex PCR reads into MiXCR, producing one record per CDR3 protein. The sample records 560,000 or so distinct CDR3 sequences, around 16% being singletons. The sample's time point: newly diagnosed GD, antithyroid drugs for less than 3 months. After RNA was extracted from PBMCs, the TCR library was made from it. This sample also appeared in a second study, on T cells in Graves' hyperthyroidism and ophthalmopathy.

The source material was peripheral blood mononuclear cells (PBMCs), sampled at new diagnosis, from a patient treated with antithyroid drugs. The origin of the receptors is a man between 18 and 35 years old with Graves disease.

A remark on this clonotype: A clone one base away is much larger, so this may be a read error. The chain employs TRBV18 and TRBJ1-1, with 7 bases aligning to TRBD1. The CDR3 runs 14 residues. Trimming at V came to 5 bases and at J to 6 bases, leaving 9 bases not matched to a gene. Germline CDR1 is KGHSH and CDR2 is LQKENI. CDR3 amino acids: CASSARQGEAEAFF. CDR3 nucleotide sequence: TGTGCCAGCTCAGCACGACAGGGAGAGGCTGAAGCTTTCTTT. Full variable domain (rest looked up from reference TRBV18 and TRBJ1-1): NAGVMQNPRHLVRRRGQEARLRCSPMKGHSHVYWYRQLPEEGLKFMVYLQKENIIDESGMPKERFSAEFPKEGPSILRIQQVVRGDSAAYFCASSARQGEAEAFFGQGTRLTVV.

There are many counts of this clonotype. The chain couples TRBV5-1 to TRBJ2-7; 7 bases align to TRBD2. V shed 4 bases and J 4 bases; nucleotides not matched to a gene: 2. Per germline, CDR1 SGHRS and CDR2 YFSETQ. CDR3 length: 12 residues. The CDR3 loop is CASSTGGYEQYF. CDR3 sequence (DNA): TGCGCCAGCAGCACGGGAGGATACGAGCAGTACTTC.

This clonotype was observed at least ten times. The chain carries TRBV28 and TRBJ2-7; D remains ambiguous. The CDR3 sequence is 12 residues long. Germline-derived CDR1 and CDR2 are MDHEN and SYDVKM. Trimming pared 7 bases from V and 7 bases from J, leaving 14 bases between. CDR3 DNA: TGTGCCAGCATGCTCCGCCCGGAAGAGCAGTACTTC. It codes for CASMLRPEEQYF.

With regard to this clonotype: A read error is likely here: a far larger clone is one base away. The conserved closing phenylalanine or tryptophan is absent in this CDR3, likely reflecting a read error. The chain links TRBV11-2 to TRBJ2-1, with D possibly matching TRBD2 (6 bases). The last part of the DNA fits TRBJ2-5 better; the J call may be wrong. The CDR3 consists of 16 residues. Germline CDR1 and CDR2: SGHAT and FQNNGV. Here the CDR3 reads CASSPGPMEEGETQYL. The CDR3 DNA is TGTGCCAGCAGCCCCGGGCCGATGGAGGAGGGAGAGACCCAGTACCTC.

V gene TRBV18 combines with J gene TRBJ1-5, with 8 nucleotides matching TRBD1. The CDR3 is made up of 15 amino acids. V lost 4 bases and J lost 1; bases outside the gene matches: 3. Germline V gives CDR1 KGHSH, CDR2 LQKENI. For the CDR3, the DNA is TGTGCCAGCTCACTCCAGGGGGCGAGCAATCAGCCCCAGCATTTT. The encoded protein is CASSLQGASNQPQHF.

CDR3 protein: CASIPSSTDTQYF. The DNA for the CDR3 is TGTGCCAGCATCCCCAGTTCCACAGATACGCAGTATTTT. The rearrangement links TRBV28 to TRBJ2-3; unclear D gene. V was pared by 7 bases and J by 2 bases, with 10 bases between. Germline loops: CDR1 MDHEN, CDR2 SYDVKM. This CDR3 is built from 13 residues. Full variable domain (outside the CDR3, taken from reference TRBV28 and TRBJ2-3): DVKVTQSSRYLVKRTGEKVFLECVQDMDHENMFWYRQDPGLGLRLIYFSYDVKMKEKGDIPEGYSVSREKKERFSLILESASTNQTSMYLCASIPSSTDTQYFGPGTRLTVL.

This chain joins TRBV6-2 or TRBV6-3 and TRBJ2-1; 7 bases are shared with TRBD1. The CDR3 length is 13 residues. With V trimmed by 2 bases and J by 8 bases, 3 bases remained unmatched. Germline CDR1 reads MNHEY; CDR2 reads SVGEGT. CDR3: CASSYAQGYEQFF. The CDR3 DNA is TGTGCCAGCAGTTACGCACAGGGGTATGAGCAGTTCTTC.

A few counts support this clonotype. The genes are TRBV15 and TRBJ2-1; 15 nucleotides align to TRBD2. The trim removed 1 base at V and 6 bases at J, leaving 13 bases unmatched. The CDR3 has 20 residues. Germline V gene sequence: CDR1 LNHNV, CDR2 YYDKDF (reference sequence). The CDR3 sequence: CATSRAGTSGRSATGNEQFF. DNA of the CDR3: TGTGCCACCAGCAGAGCAGGGACTAGCGGGAGGTCGGCTACGGGCAATGAGCAGTTCTTC.

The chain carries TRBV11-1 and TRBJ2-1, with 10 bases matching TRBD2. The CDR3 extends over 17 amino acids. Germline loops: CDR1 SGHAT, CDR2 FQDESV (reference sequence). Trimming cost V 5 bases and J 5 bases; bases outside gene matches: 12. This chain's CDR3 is CASSPQASGSFDNEQFF. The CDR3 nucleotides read TGTGCCAGCAGCCCACAGGCTAGCGGGAGCTTTGACAATGAGCAGTTCTTC.

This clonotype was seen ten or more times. The CDR3, as DNA: TGCAGTGCTAGAGGGAGAGGCGTCTACACTGAAGCTTTCTTT. Amino acid sequence: CSARGRGVYTEAFF. The J gene is TRBJ1-1, the V gene TRBV20-1, with D uncertain. The CDR3 has 14 amino acids. Per the germline V gene, CDR1 is DFQATT and CDR2 is SNEGSKA (reference sequence). V was clipped by 1 base and J by 3 bases, with 12 bases between them.

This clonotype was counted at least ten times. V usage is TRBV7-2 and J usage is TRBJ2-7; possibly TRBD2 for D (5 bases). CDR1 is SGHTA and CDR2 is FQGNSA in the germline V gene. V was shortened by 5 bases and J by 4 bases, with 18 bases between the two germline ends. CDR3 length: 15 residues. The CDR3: CASSPLTLARYEQYF. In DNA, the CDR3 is TGTGCCAGCAGCCCTTTGACGTTAGCGCGTTACGAGCAGTACTTC.

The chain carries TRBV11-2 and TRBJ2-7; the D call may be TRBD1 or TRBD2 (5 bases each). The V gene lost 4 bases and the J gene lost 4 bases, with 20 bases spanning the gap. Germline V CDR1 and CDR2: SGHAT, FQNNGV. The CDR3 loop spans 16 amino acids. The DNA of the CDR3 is TGTGCCAGCAGCTCCTCTTCCGGGACGTTGCTGTACGAGCAGTACTTC. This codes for CASSSSSGTLLYEQYF.

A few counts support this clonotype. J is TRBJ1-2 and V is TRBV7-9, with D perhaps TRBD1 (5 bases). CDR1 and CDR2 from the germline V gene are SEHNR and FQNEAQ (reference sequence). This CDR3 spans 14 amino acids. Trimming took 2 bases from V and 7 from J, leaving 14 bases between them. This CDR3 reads CASSLPGLGGGYTF. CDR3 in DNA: TGTGCCAGCAGCTTACCGGGCTTGGGGGGTGGCTACACCTTC.

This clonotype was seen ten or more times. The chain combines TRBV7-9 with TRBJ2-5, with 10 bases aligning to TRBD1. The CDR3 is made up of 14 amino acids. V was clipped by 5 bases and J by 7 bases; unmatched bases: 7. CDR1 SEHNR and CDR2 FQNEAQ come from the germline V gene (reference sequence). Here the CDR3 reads CASSEAGQGPTQYF. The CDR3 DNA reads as TGTGCCAGCAGCGAAGCGGGACAGGGGCCGACCCAGTACTTC.

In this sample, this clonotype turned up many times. The CDR3 DNA follows: TGTGCCAGCAGTTACTCGCAGGGGGCGCGCAACTATGGCTACACCTTC. As protein: CASSYSQGARNYGYTF. The chain employs TRBV6-5 and TRBJ1-2; 8 bases match TRBD1. V lost 0 bases to trimming and J lost 2 bases; unmatched junction nucleotides: 5. Germline CDR1 is MNHEY and CDR2 is SVGAGI. This CDR3 region has 16 residues.

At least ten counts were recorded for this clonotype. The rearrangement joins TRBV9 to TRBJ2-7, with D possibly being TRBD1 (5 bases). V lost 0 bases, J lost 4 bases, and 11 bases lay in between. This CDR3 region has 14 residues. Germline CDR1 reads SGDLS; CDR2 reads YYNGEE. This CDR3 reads CASSVDQGRYEQYF. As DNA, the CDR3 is TGTGCCAGCAGCGTAGATCAGGGAAGGTACGAGCAGTACTTC.

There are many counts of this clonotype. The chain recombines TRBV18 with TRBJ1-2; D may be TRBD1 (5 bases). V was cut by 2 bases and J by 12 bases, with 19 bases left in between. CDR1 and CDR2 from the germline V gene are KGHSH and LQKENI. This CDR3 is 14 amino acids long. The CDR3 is CASSPTDSGSVHTF. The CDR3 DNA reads TGTGCCAGCTCACCAACTGACAGCGGGAGTGTACACACCTTC.

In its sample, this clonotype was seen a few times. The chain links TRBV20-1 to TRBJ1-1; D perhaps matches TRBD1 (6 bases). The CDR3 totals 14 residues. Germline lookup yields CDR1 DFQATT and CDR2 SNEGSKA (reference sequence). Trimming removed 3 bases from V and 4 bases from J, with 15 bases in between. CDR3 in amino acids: CSASPQGWGTEAFF. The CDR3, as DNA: TGCAGTGCTAGCCCTCAGGGGTGGGGCACTGAAGCTTTCTTT.

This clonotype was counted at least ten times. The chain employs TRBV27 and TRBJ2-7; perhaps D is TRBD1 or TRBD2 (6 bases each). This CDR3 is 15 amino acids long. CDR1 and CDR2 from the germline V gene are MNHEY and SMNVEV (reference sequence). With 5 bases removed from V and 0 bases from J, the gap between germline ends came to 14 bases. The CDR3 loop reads CASSTPRDNSYEQYF. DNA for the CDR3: TGTGCCAGCAGTACCCCGCGGGACAACTCCTACGAGCAGTACTTC.

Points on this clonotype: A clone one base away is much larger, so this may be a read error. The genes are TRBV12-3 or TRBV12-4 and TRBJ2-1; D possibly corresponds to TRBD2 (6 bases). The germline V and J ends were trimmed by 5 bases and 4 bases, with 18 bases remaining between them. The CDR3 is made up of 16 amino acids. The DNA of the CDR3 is TGTGCCAGCAGTGGCCTGGGAGGCGGGATTTACAATGAGCAGTTCTTC. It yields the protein CASSGLGGGIYNEQFF.

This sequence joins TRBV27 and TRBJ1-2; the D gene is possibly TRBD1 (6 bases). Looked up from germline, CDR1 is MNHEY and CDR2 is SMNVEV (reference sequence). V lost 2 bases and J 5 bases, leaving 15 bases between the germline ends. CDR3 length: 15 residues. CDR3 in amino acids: CASSLGGGAGYGYTF. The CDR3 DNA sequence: TGTGCCAGCAGTTTAGGGGGGGGGGCCGGGTATGGCTACACCTTC.

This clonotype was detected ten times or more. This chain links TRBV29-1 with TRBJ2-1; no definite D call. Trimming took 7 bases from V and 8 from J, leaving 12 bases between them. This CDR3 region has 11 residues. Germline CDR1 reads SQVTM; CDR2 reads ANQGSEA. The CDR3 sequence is CSALRPYEQFF. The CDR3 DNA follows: TGCAGCGCCCTGAGACCGTATGAGCAGTTCTTC.

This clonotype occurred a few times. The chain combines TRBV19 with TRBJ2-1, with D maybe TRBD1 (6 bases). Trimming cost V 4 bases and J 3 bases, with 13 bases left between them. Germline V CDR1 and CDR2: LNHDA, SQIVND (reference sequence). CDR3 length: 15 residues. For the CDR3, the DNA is TGTGCCAGTAGTACCTACAGGGAAATCTACAATGAGCAGTTCTTC. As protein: CASSTYREIYNEQFF.

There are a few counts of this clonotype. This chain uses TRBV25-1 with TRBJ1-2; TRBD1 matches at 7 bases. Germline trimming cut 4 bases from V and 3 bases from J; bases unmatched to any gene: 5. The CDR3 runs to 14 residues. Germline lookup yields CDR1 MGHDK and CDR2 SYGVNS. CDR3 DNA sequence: TGTGCCAGCAGTGGGACAGGACAGCACTATGGCTACACCTTC. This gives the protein CASSGTGQHYGYTF.

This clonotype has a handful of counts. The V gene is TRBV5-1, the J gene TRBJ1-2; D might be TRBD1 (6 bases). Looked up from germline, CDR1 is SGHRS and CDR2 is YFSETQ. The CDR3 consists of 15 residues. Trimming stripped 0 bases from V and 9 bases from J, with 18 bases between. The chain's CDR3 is CASSLGTASEQSYTF. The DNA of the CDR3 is TGCGCCAGCAGCTTGGGGACAGCTTCCGAACAGAGCTACACCTTC.

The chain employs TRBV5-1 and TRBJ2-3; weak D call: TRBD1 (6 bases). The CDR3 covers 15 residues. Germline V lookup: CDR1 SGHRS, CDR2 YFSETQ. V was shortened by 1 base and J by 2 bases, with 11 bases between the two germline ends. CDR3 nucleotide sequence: TGCGCCAGCAGCTTGACAGGGCGTAACACAGATACGCAGTATTTT. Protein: CASSLTGRNTDTQYF.

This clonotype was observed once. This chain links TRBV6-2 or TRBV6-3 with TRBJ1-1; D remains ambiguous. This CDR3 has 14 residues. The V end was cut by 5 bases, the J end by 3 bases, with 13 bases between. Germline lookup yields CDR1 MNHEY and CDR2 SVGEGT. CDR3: CASSVRLVDTEAFF. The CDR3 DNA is TGTGCCAGCAGTGTTCGCCTTGTTGACACTGAAGCTTTCTTT.

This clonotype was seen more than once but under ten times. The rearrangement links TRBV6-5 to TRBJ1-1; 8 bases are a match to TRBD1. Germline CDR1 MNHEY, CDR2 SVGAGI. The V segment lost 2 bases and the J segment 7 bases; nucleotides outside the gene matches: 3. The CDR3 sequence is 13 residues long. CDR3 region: CASSYRTGSEAFF. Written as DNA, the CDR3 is TGTGCCAGCAGTTACAGGACAGGGAGTGAAGCTTTCTTT.